A single sample is the source of the 3 T cell receptor beta chains below, sequenced in a study of T-cell reconstitution after alpha-beta-depleted transplantation in children. TCRbeta library construction was performed incorporating unique molecular identifiers. Using its own MiXCR run on the PCR reads, TCRdb lists one record per CDR3 protein. The sample has approximately 1,000,000 distinct CDR3 sequences; 25% to 35% are singletons. The sequenced sample was PBMCs, mostly from graft donor cells, obtained 360 days after TCRalphabeta/CD19-depleted stem cell transplant. All receptors derive from a boy under two years old who had a stem cell transplant for SCID, so the T cells may come from the graft donor.

This clonotype was seen only a few times. This chain uses TRBV5-6 with TRBJ2-6; no definite D call. Germline CDR1 SGHDT, CDR2 YYEEEE. The germline V and J ends were trimmed by 1 base and 1 base, with 15 bases remaining between them. This CDR3 is built from 18 residues. Here the CDR3 DNA reads TGTGCCAGCAGCTTGCCTAGTGGTTGGAATTCTGGGGCCAACGTCCTGACTTTC. This sequence encodes CASSLPSGWNSGANVLTF.

The sample holds a few counts of this clonotype. The chain joins TRBV18 to TRBJ1-6; TRBD1 is a possible D gene (5 bases). The germline gives CDR1 KGHSH, CDR2 LQKENI. The CDR3 length is 13 residues. Trimming pared 3 bases from V and 14 bases from J, leaving 14 bases between. The CDR3 nucleotides read TGTGCCAGCTCACCCTGGGACCGATCGGCCCTCCACTTT. The encoded protein is CASSPWDRSALHF.

V is TRBV28 and J is TRBJ1-6; D gene ambiguous. Germline-derived CDR1 and CDR2 are MDHEN and SYDVKM. Deletions cut 8 bases from V and 5 bases from J, with 7 bases between. The CDR3 is 12 amino acids. CDR3 region: CASGRNNSPLHF. The CDR3 DNA is TGTGCCAGCGGCAGAAATAATTCACCCCTCCACTTT.